This is a list of T cell receptor beta chains from one sample in a study of blood T cell repertoires in COVID-19. Profiled with immunoSEQ multiplex PCR; TCRdb holds only in-frame clones, not every one. The sample has under 450,000 clones; approximately 90% are singletons. The sample consisted of peripheral blood. These receptors all stem from a woman aged 40 to 50 with COVID-19, enrolled during active disease. CDR3s include the opening cysteine and the closing phenylalanine or tryptophan. The order of the fields is V gene, clone size, D gene, J gene, CDR3 DNA, CDR3 protein. The D gene is left open where the match is weak. Where a row states a size, it is once, few, many or the class of an expanded clone; other rows omit it.

>TRBV7-2|NA|NA|TRBJ2-1
TGTGCCAGCAGCTTAGATCCAGGGCCCCCACGGGATGAGCAGTTCTTC
CASSLDPGPPRDEQFF
>TRBV28|NA|NA|TRBJ1-2
TGTGCCACCTACGAGATAAACTATGGCTACACCTTC
CATYEINYGYTF
>TRBV6-5|NA|NA|TRBJ1-4
TGTGCCAGCAGTTATGGGGGGGCAGTGAATGAAAAACTGTTTTTT
CASSYGGAVNEKLFF
>TRBV20-1|NA|NA|TRBJ1-5
TGCAGTGCTATTGAAGTTTTGGGGAGGGAGAGTCAGCCCCAGCATTTT
CSAIEVLGRESQPQHF
>TRBV5-5|few|NA|TRBJ1-1
TGTGCCAGCAGCTTCGGACAGATGAACACTGAAGCTTTCTTT
CASSFGQMNTEAFF
>TRBV5-1|NA|TRBD1|TRBJ1-6
TGCGCCAGCAGCCCCAGGGGGCTGGATAATTCACCCCTCCACTTT
CASSPRGLDNSPLHF
>TRBV6-2/TRBV6-3|NA|TRBD2|TRBJ2-1
TGTGCCAGCAGCTCCATCGGCGGGGGGAGCAATGAGCAGTTCTTC
CASSSIGGGSNEQFF
>TRBV7-2|NA|TRBD1|TRBJ1-3
TGTGCCAGCAGCTACCCACAGGGGGAGTCGGGAAACACCATATATTTT
CASSYPQGESGNTIYF
>TRBV6-5|NA|TRBD1|TRBJ1-4
TGTGCCAGCAGTTACACGGCAGGGGGCGTTGAAAAACTGTTTTTT
CASSYTAGGVEKLFF
>TRBV7-9|NA|TRBD1|TRBJ1-2
TGTGCCAGCAGCCCGACAGGGAGCTATGGCTACACCTTC
CASSPTGSYGYTF
>TRBV28|NA|NA|TRBJ2-7
TGTGCCAGCAAACCCGCAGGGTACAACGAGCAGTACTTC
CASKPAGYNEQYF
>TRBV28|NA|TRBD1|TRBJ2-7
TGTGCCAGCAGTGATTACCTGGACAGGGGATCCGAGCAGTACTTC
CASSDYLDRGSEQYF
>TRBV3-1/TRBV3-2|NA|NA|TRBJ2-2
TGTGCCAGCAGCCCTCGGATCGGGAAGCCGAACACCGGGGAGCTGTTTTTT
CASSPRIGKPNTGELFF
>TRBV7-9|NA|TRBD1|TRBJ1-1
TGTGCCAGCAGCTCTCACGGACAGGGGGACACTGAAGCTTTCTTT
CASSSHGQGDTEAFF
>TRBV14|NA|NA|TRBJ1-1
TGTGCCAGCAGCCGACAGGATATGAACACTGAAGCTTTCTTT
CASSRQDMNTEAFF
>TRBV25-1|once|NA|TRBJ1-1
TGTGCCAGCAGTGAATATCACAGTCCGAACACTGAAGCTTTCTTT
CASSEYHSPNTEAFF
>TRBV28|few|TRBD1|TRBJ1-2
TGTGCCAGCAGTTCGCGCAGGGGGAAGGGCTACACCTTC
CASSSRRGKGYTF
>TRBV27|NA|NA|TRBJ1-2
TGTGCCAGCAGTCATAGACAGGCCTATTCTAACTATGGCTACACCTTC
CASSHRQAYSNYGYTF
>TRBV30|NA|TRBD2|TRBJ2-1
TGTGCCTGGAGCACTAGCGGGGCTAATGAGCAGTTCTTC
CAWSTSGANEQFF
>TRBV19|NA|TRBD1|TRBJ2-1
TGTGCCAGTAGTATTGACAGGGTCACCTCCAGTGAGCAGTTCTTC
CASSIDRVTSSEQFF
>TRBV6-1|NA|TRBD2|TRBJ2-3
TGTGCCAGCAGTGAAGTAGGTGGGCGGGAGTGGGCAGATACGCAGTATTTT
CASSEVGGREWADTQYF